The clone carrying this T cell receptor (beta chain) was recorded many times. CDR1 is SGHNT and CDR2 is YYREEE in the germline V gene (reference sequence). The CDR3 has 15 amino acids. V was cut by 4 bases and J by 6 bases, with 19 bases left in between. Profiling relied on immunoSEQ multiplex PCR, and the TCRdb table lists in-frame clones only, not all of them. Of about 50,000 clones detected, about 50% appear once; the ten largest clones hold around 30%. This sample stems from a study of cytotoxic CD8 clonotypes in ibrutinib-treated CLL. Across the whole study: Included were some eleven relapsed/refractory and 15 treatment-naive patients, of whom around 17 were IGHV unmutated. Among responders, about 25 were partial and 2 complete; after median approximately 6 years, about 15 stayed remitted and approximately 12 progressed. Following treatment for a median roughly 13 months, range 6 to 36, response samples were then taken.

Frozen-stored PBMCs produced roughly 2 micrograms of genomic DNA for TCR beta libraries. The origin of this receptor is a human donor with chronic lymphocytic leukemia. The rearrangement uses TRBV5-4 and TRBJ1-1; perhaps TRBD1 as D (5 bases). The source material was PBMCs, sampled after 24 months of ibrutinib treatment. DNA for the CDR3: TGTGCCAGCAGCCCGCAGGGCGGCAGGGACGCTGAAGCTTTCTTT. Residues: CASSPQGGRDAEAFF.